Below are 20 T cell receptor beta chains sequenced from a single sample in a study of control samples from healthy donors and cancer patients. This table comes from immunoSEQ multiplex PCR, and its TCRdb copy is limited to in-frame clones, with some not included. The sample yields more than 70,000 clones, about 89% seen once. Sequencing was carried out using blood. These receptors all stem from a young woman in good health.

The chain carries TRBV2 and TRBJ1-6; D not resolved. Looked up from germline, CDR1 is SNHLY and CDR2 is FYNNEI. This CDR3 spans 13 amino acids. With 7 bases removed from V and 6 bases from J, the gap between germline ends came to 10 bases. CDR3 region: CASILQLNSPLHF. CDR3 nucleotides: TGTGCCAGCATTTTACAACTTAATTCACCCCTCCACTTT.

The chain joins TRBV4-1 to TRBJ2-1; 7 bases map to TRBD1. This CDR3 spans 15 amino acids. Germline V gene data show CDR1 as MGHRA and CDR2 as YSYEKL. The J segment lost 10 bases and the V segment lost 4 bases, leaving 13 bases of the junction unmatched. The CDR3 DNA sequence: TGCGCCAGCAGCCCTAAGGGGGCAGGTCCGTCAGAGCAGTTCTTC. Translated, it gives CASSPKGAGPSEQFF.

The rearrangement uses TRBV27 and TRBJ1-1; D is undetermined. This CDR3 has 14 amino acids. V dropped 8 bases and J dropped 1 base, with 14 bases sitting between them. Germline V gene data show CDR1 as MNHEY and CDR2 as SMNVEV (reference sequence). The CDR3 region is CASFPRRENTEAFF. The CDR3 nucleotides are TGTGCCAGCTTCCCTCGACGGGAGAACACTGAAGCTTTCTTT.

CDR3 sequence: CASRGDREFYEQYF. CDR3 in DNA: TGTGCCAGCAGGGGAGACAGGGAGTTTTATGAGCAGTACTTC. This chain uses TRBV27 with TRBJ2-7, with 7 nucleotides matching TRBD1. Losses at the gene ends were 6 bases for V and 7 bases for J; bases not matched to a gene: 12. The CDR3 extends over 14 amino acids. Looked up from germline, CDR1 is MNHEY and CDR2 is SMNVEV (reference sequence).

V usage is TRBV4-2 and J usage is TRBJ1-1; D ambiguous. This CDR3 has 13 amino acids. V was shortened by 0 bases and J by 4 bases, with 6 bases between the two germline ends. The germline V gene encodes CDR1 LGHNA and CDR2 YNFKEQ. The CDR3 sequence is CASSQEVATEAFF. The CDR3 DNA reads TGTGCCAGCAGCCAAGAGGTGGCCACTGAAGCTTTCTTT.

The J gene is TRBJ1-3, the V gene TRBV7-9; no reliable D call. The germline V gene encodes CDR1 SEHNR and CDR2 FQNEAQ (reference sequence). The CDR3 has 14 amino acids. Trimming removed 4 bases at V and 2 bases at J, with 9 bases between. The CDR3, as DNA: TGTGCCAGCAGCTACAACAGCGCTGGAAACACCATATATTTT. Its translation: CASSYNSAGNTIYF. The variable domain in full, with the rest retrieved from reference TRBV7-9 and TRBJ1-3, is DTGVSQNPRHKITKRGQNVTFRCDPISEHNRLYWYRQTLGQGPEFLTYFQNEAQLEKSRLLSDRFSAERPKGSFSTLEIQRTEQGDSAMYLCASSYNSAGNTIYFGEGSWLTVV.

The genes are TRBV5-1 and TRBJ2-5; tentatively, D is TRBD2 (5 bases). The V gene lost 5 bases and the J gene lost 4 bases, with 18 bases spanning the gap. This CDR3 spans 15 amino acids. Per germline, CDR1 SGHRS and CDR2 YFSETQ. The CDR3, as DNA: TGCGCCAGCAGGGCTGCCACTAGTAATCGAGAGACCCAGTACTTC. The encoded protein is CASRAATSNRETQYF.

The chain carries TRBV21-1 and TRBJ2-2; TRBD2 is the table's D call, not checked against the DNA. TRBV21-1 is deemed a pseudogene. This CDR3 region has 16 residues. In DNA form, the CDR3 reads TGTGCCAGCAGCAGAACCCGGGGGGGTGGCACCGGGGAGCTGTTTTTT. The encoded protein is CASSRTRGGGTGELFF.

This sequence joins TRBV24-1 and TRBJ1-1, with D uncertain. V shed 6 bases and J shed 1 base, with 32 bases lying between them. The CDR3 contains 21 residues. Germline CDR1 is KGHDR and CDR2 is SFDVKD. CDR3 loop: CATSPHPPFRRPAPTNTEAFF. For the CDR3, the DNA is TGTGCCACCAGTCCCCACCCCCCATTTCGAAGGCCAGCGCCCACGAACACTGAAGCTTTCTTT.

The CDR3: CASSDGFTDTQYF. The DNA of the CDR3 is TGTGCCAGCAGCGACGGCTTCACAGATACGCAGTATTTT. The V and J genes are TRBV9 and TRBJ2-3; D ambiguous. The CDR3 has 13 residues. The germline V gene encodes CDR1 SGDLS and CDR2 YYNGEE. V was clipped by 3 bases and J by 2 bases, with 7 bases between them.

The chain combines TRBV5-1 with TRBJ1-2; 8 bases fit TRBD1. Per the germline V gene, CDR1 is SGHRS and CDR2 is YFSETQ. Trimming removed 2 bases from V and 7 bases from J; junction bases left unmatched: 7. The CDR3 covers 14 residues. The CDR3 region is CASSLGQGVVGYTF. Written as DNA, the CDR3 is TGCGCCAGCAGCTTAGGACAGGGAGTAGTTGGCTACACCTTC. The full variable domain, completed using reference TRBV5-1 and TRBJ1-2, is KAGVTQTPRYLIKTRGQQVTLSCSPISGHRSVSWYQQTPGQGLQFLFEYFSETQRNKGNFPGRFSGRQFSNSRSEMNVSTLELGDSALYLCASSLGQGVVGYTFGSGTRLTVV.

The V gene is TRBV7-9, the J gene TRBJ2-6; TRBD1 is a possible D gene (5 bases). This CDR3 spans 18 amino acids. V was clipped by 4 bases and J by 0 bases, with 16 bases between them. Germline CDR1 SEHNR, CDR2 FQNEAQ (reference sequence). The CDR3 sequence: CASSSPRRQSSGANVLTF. The CDR3 DNA sequence: TGTGCCAGCAGCTCCCCACGGAGACAGAGCTCTGGGGCCAACGTCCTGACTTTC. Filled out from reference TRBV7-9 and TRBJ2-6, the complete variable domain reads DTGVSQNPRHKITKRGQNVTFRCDPISEHNRLYWYRQTLGQGPEFLTYFQNEAQLEKSRLLSDRFSAERPKGSFSTLEIQRTEQGDSAMYLCASSSPRRQSSGANVLTFGAGSRLTVL.

The chain recombines TRBV25-1 with TRBJ1-2; 8 bases are a match to TRBD1. CDR1 and CDR2 (germline): MGHDK, SYGVNS. Losses at the gene ends were 2 bases for V and 5 bases for J; bases not matched to a gene: 1. This CDR3 spans 13 amino acids. CDR3 coding DNA: TGTGCCAGCAGTGAAGGACAGGGTTATGGCTACACCTTC. Amino acid sequence: CASSEGQGYGYTF.

The chain links TRBV19 to TRBJ1-6; 8 positions match TRBD1. The CDR3 extends over 17 amino acids. In germline, CDR1 is LNHDA, CDR2 SQIVND (reference sequence). The V gene end was trimmed by 4 bases and the J gene end by 4 bases; junction bases not matched to a gene: 9. This CDR3 is CASSTGQGGTYNSPLHF. CDR3 bases: TGTGCCAGTAGTACCGGACAGGGAGGAACTTATAATTCACCCCTCCACTTT.

This clone occurred once. This chain connects TRBV5-1 to TRBJ2-3; 8 nucleotides line up with TRBD1. The CDR3 runs to 16 residues. V trimming: 2 bases; J trimming: 0 bases; junction bases outside the gene matches: 5. Germline V gene lookup returns CDR1 SGHRS and CDR2 YFSETQ. CDR3 amino acids: CASSFTGTGSTDTQYF. The CDR3 DNA reads TGCGCCAGCAGCTTTACCGGGACAGGAAGCACAGATACGCAGTATTTT.

V is TRBV19 and J is TRBJ1-1; a possible D gene is TRBD1 (6 bases). The CDR3 is made up of 12 amino acids. Germline loops: CDR1 LNHDA, CDR2 SQIVND (reference sequence). V was clipped by 1 base and J by 6 bases, with 6 bases between them. The CDR3 spells CASSIGTAEAFF. In nucleotides, the CDR3 is TGTGCCAGTAGTATAGGGACAGCTGAAGCTTTCTTT. Variable domain in full (rest from reference TRBV19 and TRBJ1-1): DGGITQSPKYLFRKEGQNVTLSCEQNLNHDAMYWYRQDPGQGLRLIYYSQIVNDFQKGDIAEGYSVSREKKESFPLTVTSAQKNPTAFYLCASSIGTAEAFFGQGTRLTVV.

The J gene is TRBJ1-2, the V gene TRBV5-1; 9 bases agree with TRBD1. V trimming: 3 bases; J trimming: 2 bases; junction bases outside the gene matches: 8. CDR1 SGHRS and CDR2 YFSETQ come from the germline V gene. This CDR3 spans 16 amino acids. The CDR3 is CASSSITGGRNYGYTF. CDR3 in DNA: TGCGCCAGCAGCTCCATAACAGGGGGCCGAAACTATGGCTACACCTTC.

The rearrangement joins TRBV5-1 to TRBJ1-4; possibly TRBD1 for D (6 bases). Germline CDR1 SGHRS, CDR2 YFSETQ. V shed 9 bases and J shed 5 bases, with 17 bases lying between them. The length of the CDR3 is 14 residues. Here the CDR3 reads CATRGDRSNEKLFF. DNA for the CDR3: TGCGCCACCAGGGGAGACAGGAGCAATGAAAAACTGTTTTTT.

V usage is TRBV6-2 or TRBV6-3 and J usage is TRBJ1-5, with a weak D call TRBD1 (6 bases). Trimming cost V 2 bases and J 4 bases, with 12 bases left between them. The CDR3 runs 15 residues. The germline gives CDR1 MNHEY, CDR2 SVGEGT. Written as DNA, the CDR3 is TGTGCCAGCAGTTACACGACAAGGGGGAATCAGCCCCAGCATTTT. Amino acids: CASSYTTRGNQPQHF.

V and J are TRBV5-1 and TRBJ2-3; 16 bases are a match to TRBD2. Trimming removed 4 bases from V and 8 bases from J; junction bases left unmatched: 7. Germline CDR1 SGHRS, CDR2 YFSETQ. The CDR3 extends over 16 amino acids. The DNA for the CDR3 is TGCGCCAGCAGCCAGGGACTAGCGGGGGGGCCTGGTACGCAGTATTTT. This codes for CASSQGLAGGPGTQYF.